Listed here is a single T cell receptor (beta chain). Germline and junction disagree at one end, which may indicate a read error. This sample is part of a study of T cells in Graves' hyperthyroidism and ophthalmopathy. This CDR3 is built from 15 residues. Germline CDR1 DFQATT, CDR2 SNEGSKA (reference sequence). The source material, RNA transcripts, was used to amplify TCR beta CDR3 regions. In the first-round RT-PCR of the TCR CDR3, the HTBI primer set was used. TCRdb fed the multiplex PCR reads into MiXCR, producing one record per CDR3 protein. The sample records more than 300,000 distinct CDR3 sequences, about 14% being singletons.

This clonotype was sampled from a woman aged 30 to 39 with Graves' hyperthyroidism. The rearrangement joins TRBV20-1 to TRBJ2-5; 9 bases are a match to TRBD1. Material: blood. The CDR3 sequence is CSARAETGGFEAQYF. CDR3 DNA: TGCAGTGCAAGAGCGGAGACAGGGGGGTTTGAGGCCCAGTACTTC.